This T cell receptor (beta chain) was captured by sequencing in a study of T cells in Graves' hyperthyroidism and ophthalmopathy. Study-wide points: Most thyroid-expanded clonotypes above 0.001 were also found in blood. The model's output predicted ophthalmopathy at a median of about 6.5 months prior to onset.

The germline V and J ends were trimmed by 1 base and 0 bases, with 16 bases remaining between them. Germline V gene lookup returns CDR1 KGHSH and CDR2 LQKENI. The CDR3 contains 18 residues. This clonotype was detected many times. Its antigen is still unknown. RNA transcripts served as the template for amplifying TCR beta CDR3 regions. The TCR CDR3 first-round RT-PCR relied on the HTBI primer set. TCRdb re-called the multiplex PCR reads with MiXCR, one entry per CDR3 protein. The sample has hundreds of thousands of distinct CDR3 sequences, 12% to 15% seen once. Clinical symptoms, serum thyroxine and TRAb, thyroid ultrasound and orbital computed tomography together formed the diagnostic basis. A 10 ml volume of fresh peripheral blood provided the PBMCs.

This sequence joins TRBV18 and TRBJ2-4; maybe TRBD2 (6 bases). The material sequenced was blood. The TCR was taken from a woman in her late teens or twenties with Graves' hyperthyroidism. The CDR3 DNA sequence: TGTGCCAGCTCACCACTCGTGATAGCGGATCTAGCCAAAAACATTCAGTACTTC. This translates into CASSPLVIADLAKNIQYF. Supplemented by reference TRBV18 and TRBJ2-4, the full variable domain reads NAGVMQNPRHLVRRRGQEARLRCSPMKGHSHVYWYRQLPEEGLKFMVYLQKENIIDESGMPKERFSAEFPKEGPSILRIQQVVRGDSAAYFCASSPLVIADLAKNIQYFGAGTRLSVL.